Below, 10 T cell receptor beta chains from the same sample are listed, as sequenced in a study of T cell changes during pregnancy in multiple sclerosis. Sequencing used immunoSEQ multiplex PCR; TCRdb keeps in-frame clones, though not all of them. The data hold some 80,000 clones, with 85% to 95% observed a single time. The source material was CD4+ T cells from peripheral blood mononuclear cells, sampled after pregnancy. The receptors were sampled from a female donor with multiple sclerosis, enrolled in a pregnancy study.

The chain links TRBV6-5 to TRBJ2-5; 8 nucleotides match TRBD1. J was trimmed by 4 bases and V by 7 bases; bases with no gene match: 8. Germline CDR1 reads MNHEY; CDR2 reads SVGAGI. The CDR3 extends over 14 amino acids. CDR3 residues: CASKITGTGETQYF. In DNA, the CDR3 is TGTGCCAGCAAGATAACCGGGACAGGAGAGACCCAGTACTTC.

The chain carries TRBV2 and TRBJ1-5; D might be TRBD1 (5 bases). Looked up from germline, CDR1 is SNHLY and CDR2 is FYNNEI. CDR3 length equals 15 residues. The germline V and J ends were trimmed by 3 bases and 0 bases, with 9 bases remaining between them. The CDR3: CASSDDRVSNQPQHF. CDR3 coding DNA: TGTGCCAGCAGTGATGACAGAGTTAGCAATCAGCCCCAGCATTTT.

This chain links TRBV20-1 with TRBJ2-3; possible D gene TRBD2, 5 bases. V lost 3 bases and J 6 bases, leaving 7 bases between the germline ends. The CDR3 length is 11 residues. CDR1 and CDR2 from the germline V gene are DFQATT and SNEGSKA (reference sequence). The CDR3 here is CSASEGDTQYF. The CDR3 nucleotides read TGCAGTGCTAGCGAGGGCGATACGCAGTATTTT.

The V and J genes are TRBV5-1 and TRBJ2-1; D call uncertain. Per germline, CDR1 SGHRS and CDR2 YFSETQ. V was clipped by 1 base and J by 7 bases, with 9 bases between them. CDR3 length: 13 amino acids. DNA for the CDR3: TGCGCCAGCAGCTTGACAGAGAGAAATGAGCAGTTCTTC. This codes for CASSLTERNEQFF.

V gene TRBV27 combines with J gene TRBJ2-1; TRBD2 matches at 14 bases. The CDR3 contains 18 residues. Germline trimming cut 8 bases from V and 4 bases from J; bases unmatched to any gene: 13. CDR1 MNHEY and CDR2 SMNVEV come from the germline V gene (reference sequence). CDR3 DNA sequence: TGTGCCAGCCTCGGACTAGCGGGAGGCCTCCGGCAATACAATGAGCAGTTCTTC. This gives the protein CASLGLAGGLRQYNEQFF.

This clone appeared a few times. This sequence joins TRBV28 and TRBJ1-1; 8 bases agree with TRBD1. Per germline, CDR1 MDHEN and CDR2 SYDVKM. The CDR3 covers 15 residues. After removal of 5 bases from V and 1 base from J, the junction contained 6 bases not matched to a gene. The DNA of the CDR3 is TGTGCCAGCAGTCCCACAGGGGGATGGAACACTGAAGCTTTCTTT. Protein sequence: CASSPTGGWNTEAFF.

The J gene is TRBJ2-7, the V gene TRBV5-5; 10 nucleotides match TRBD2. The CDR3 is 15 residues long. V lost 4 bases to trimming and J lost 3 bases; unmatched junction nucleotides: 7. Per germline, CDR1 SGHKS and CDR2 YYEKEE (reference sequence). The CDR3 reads CASSRSGGGVYEQYF. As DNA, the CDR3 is TGTGCCAGCAGCAGAAGCGGGGGGGGTGTCTACGAGCAGTACTTC.

In DNA form, the CDR3 reads TGTGCCAGCAGCCGAGATCGACAGGCCGGGCATTCACCCCTCCACTTT. It is translated as CASSRDRQAGHSPLHF. V is TRBV7-9 and J is TRBJ1-6, with D tentatively TRBD1 (6 bases). Trimming pared 5 bases from V and 8 bases from J, leaving 19 bases between. CDR3 length: 16 residues. CDR1 is SEHNR and CDR2 is FQNEAQ in the germline V gene (reference sequence).

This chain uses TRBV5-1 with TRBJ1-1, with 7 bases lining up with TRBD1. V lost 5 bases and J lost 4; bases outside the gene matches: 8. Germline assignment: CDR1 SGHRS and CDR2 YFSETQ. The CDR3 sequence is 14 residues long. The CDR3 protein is CASSRTGVATEAFF. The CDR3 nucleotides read TGCGCCAGCAGTCGTACAGGGGTGGCCACTGAAGCTTTCTTT.

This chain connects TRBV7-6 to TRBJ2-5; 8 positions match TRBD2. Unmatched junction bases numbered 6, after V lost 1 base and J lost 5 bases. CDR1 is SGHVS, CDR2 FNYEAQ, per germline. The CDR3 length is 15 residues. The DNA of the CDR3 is TGTGCCAGCAGCTTAGGGTCGGGAGGGGCGGAGACCCAGTACTTC. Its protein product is CASSLGSGGAETQYF. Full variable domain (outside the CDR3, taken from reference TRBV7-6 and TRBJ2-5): GAGVSQSPRYKVTKRGQDVALRCDPISGHVSLYWYRQALGQGPEFLTYFNYEAQQDKSGLPNDRFSAERPEGSISTLTIQRTEQRDSAMYRCASSLGSGGAETQYFGPGTRLLVL.